This T cell receptor beta chain was sequenced during a study of blood T cell repertoires in COVID-19. Study details: Sites in the United States, Italy and Spain provided acute and convalescent COVID-19 samples. Sources were T cells, B-cell-depleted T cells, or PBMCs; the material itself was cDNA or gDNA.

Germline-derived CDR1 and CDR2 are MDHEN and SYDVKM. V lost 6 bases and J 6 bases, leaving 12 bases between the germline ends. The length of the CDR3 is 12 residues. Methods used by the authors: The authors estimated nucleated cell counts from reference gene primer amplification. Measured with immunoSEQ multiplex PCR; TCRdb has only the in-frame clones, and not every one. The V and J calls and the clone size are those of that table, but D and trimming were determined from the DNA. This repertoire shows over 200,000 clones, over 70% found once; its top ten account for roughly 8.8%. The count of this clone is one.

V is TRBV28 and J is TRBJ2-7; TRBD1 might be the D (6 bases). This clonotype was obtained from a woman aged 45-59 years with acute or convalescent COVID-19. Sequencing used peripheral blood. The CDR3 sequence is CASSQQGSEQYF. The CDR3 DNA follows: TGTGCCAGCAGCCAACAGGGTTCCGAGCAGTACTTC.